The subject of this entry is one T cell receptor beta chain. In the authors' workflow: It was from reference gene primer amplification that nucleated cell counts were estimated. Data came from immunoSEQ multiplex PCR; TCRdb stores just in-frame clones and leaves some out. The V and J calls and clone size were taken over from that table, and D and trimming were inferred from the DNA. The sample has 59,000 or so clones, around 80% seen once. This specimen belongs to a study of blood T cell repertoires in COVID-19. Turning to the study itself: There were acute and convalescent COVID-19 samples, and they came from the United States, Italy and Spain. Nucleic acid was either cDNA or gDNA, and it came from T cells, B-cell-depleted T cells, or PBMCs.

The CDR3 has 15 residues. Germline values: CDR1 MDHEN, CDR2 SYDVKM. J was trimmed by 2 bases and V by 7 bases; bases with no gene match: 11. This chain links TRBV28 with TRBJ2-7; 7 bases fit TRBD2. Material for sequencing was peripheral blood. The TCR originated in a man in his 60s with acute or convalescent COVID-19. The CDR3 DNA reads TGTGCCAGCATCGAGGTCGGGGGGAACACCTACGAGCAGTACTTC. This encodes CASIEVGGNTYEQYF.